This T cell receptor (beta chain) was recorded in a study of CD8+ T cells in alopecia areata. Extraction of RNA preceded its reverse transcription into cDNA, which served as the sequencing template. Libraries were prepared by immunoSEQ multiplex PCR; TCRdb keeps only in-frame clonotypes and omits some of them. The sample has 180,000 or so clones, roughly 64% seen once. This CDR3 contains 13 residues. The ends lost 7 bases at V and 5 bases at J; junction bases unmatched: 9. Germline loops: CDR1 SQVTM, CDR2 ANQGSEA. Indicated treatment: oral pan-JAK inhibitor, 5-10 mg twice daily. The sample here was CD4+ T cells sorted from blood, taken at week 24, from a patient treated with tofacitinib. This TCR derives from a human donor with alopecia areata. V usage is TRBV29-1 and J usage is TRBJ2-5, with 8 bases that match TRBD2. The CDR3 bases are TGCAGCGCTCCGGGACTAGACTGGGAGACCCAGTACTTC. It yields the protein CSAPGLDWETQYF.